The T cell receptor (beta chain) under discussion was sequenced for a study of T cell responses to AZD1222 COVID-19 vaccine. Study-level points and caveats: Nearly half of the spike-specific TCRs reportedly recognize variant regions that carry no mutations. Possibly, clonal diversity was underestimated; donors were largely white British and included more females. Repertoires in all cases were sampled only once the peak T cell response had passed.

Profiling relied on immunoSEQ multiplex PCR, and the TCRdb table lists in-frame clones only, not all of them. There are about 150,000 clones in the sample; roughly nine tenths occur only once, and under 1.5% lies in the top ten. The germline V and J ends were trimmed by 5 bases and 3 bases, with 26 bases remaining between them. Germline V gives CDR1 SGHNT, CDR2 YYREEE (reference sequence). The CDR3 has 18 amino acids. Note on this clone: The antigen remains undetermined.

The specimen comprised peripheral blood, sampled 28 days after the second AZD1222 dose. The chain recombines TRBV5-4 with TRBJ1-1; D remains unclear. This receptor was obtained from an adult who received the AZD1222 COVID-19 vaccine. The CDR3 reads CASSRSSASEVHHTEAFF. CDR3 nucleotides: TGTGCCAGCAGTCGAAGCTCGGCCTCAGAGGTGCACCACACTGAAGCTTTCTTT.